This TCR beta chain was obtained from a study of blood T cells in healthy people across ages (dated by TCRdb to between 2014 and 2017). General notes on the study: In model experiments, template switching captured about one uniquely barcoded TCR beta cDNA molecule for every two T cells. Donors of different ages were randomly distributed across sequencing lanes to avoid experimental bias. Using the same blood draw, the study looked at two additional independent replicas of 1 million unique cDNA reads for two donors, one aged 18 to 30 and the other aged 80 or older. The donors were divided into four age groups: young (average about 16 years), middle-aged (about 40), aged (around 67) and long-lived (nearly 85). Age-related changes in TCR beta repertoire diversity were measured in the study by deep sequencing normalized with unique cDNA molecular identifiers.

Turning to this clonotype: The antigen it recognizes is unknown. Per-base qualities were not stored, and no clone one base away is much larger.

The library was generated by 5' RACE. The run used an Illumina HiSeq 2500. A second roughly 6 to 12 cycle PCR used a sample-barcoded 5' primer and a J-beta primer mix. A template-switch 5' adaptor carrying 12 random nucleotides introduced a unique molecular identifier onto each TCR beta cDNA molecule. At least 2.5 million CDR3-containing paired-end reads were obtained from each sample. First-strand cDNA synthesis was performed from all RNA using the Mint cDNA synthesis kit, with priming by a TRBC-specific oligonucleotide. After uracil-DNA glycosylase treatment, a first 18-cycle PCR used universal primers M1SS and BC2_uni_R on all cDNA. On the authors' methods: Normalization of each sample was performed by random selection of 1 million high-quality reads, each carrying a distinct molecular identifier. Reads with shared molecular identifiers were discarded instead of being binned into consensus sequences. MiTCR, run with a Q25 quality threshold and the strictest error-elimination algorithm, handled CDR3 identification, clonotype clustering and error correction. A nonparametric unseen species model using Euler transformation provided a lower-bound estimate of total TCR beta diversity. TCRdb reran the public reads through fastp at Q25 and MiXCR, keeping productive beta chains. Each record represents a unique CDR3 protein, reported with the most common genes and DNA among its rows. V and J calls and clone size were set by TCRdb, not the authors. Across this sample there are about 940,000 distinct CDR3 sequences, with 45% to 50% seen only once. Jointly, the top ten make up about an eighth of the sample.

Paper-wide results and their limitations: Compared with the aged group, more naive CD4+ T cells, fewer expanded clones and increased TCR diversity were shown by the long-lived group, suggesting age selection. The percentage of naive T cells measured by flow cytometry correlated strongly with observed TCR beta diversity. The CMV infection status of donors was not known, potentially confounding age-related changes in expanded clonotypes. Estimates of total diversity from one million sequenced T cells were regarded as lower bounds and underestimates. As age increased, observed TCR beta diversity per million T cells dropped in a roughly linear way, and a significant reduction was already evident by age roughly 36. Because profiling used bulk unsorted PBMCs, naive and antigen-experienced compartments could not be compared conclusively.

The approximately 40 donors, aged about 6 to 95 years, were systemically healthy Caucasian individuals from Russia. Each donor gave about 9.7 milliliters of peripheral blood, drawn into EDTA-treated Vacutainer tubes. Ficoll-Paque density-gradient centrifugation was used to isolate PBMCs, with at least 7 million obtained per sample. Total RNA was extracted from PBMCs with Trizol reagent, with at least 5.5 micrograms obtained per sample. For every donor, an aliquot of PBMCs went through flow cytometry to measure the percentages of naive CD45RAhigh/CD27high T cells. The V end loses 0 bases and the J end loses 4 bases, and a stretch of 15 bases separates them. From its cysteine to its phenylalanine, the CDR3 spans 17 amino acids. Only the CDR3 DNA is retained, 51 bases long and in frame from the first base. The germline V gene encodes CDR1 MNHNY and CDR2 SVGAGI (reference sequence).

The chain joins TRBV6-6 to TRBJ1-4; the best D guess is TRBD1, with 5 bases matching. Sequencing used blood. The origin of this receptor is a young man in good health. The CDR3 reads as follows: CASSYSAMDNINEKLFF. The DNA sequence is TGTGCCAGCAGTTACTCAGCGATGGACAACATTAATGAAAAACTGTTTTTT.